This is a list of T cell receptor beta chains from one sample in a study of cytomegalovirus exposure and HLA in healthy donors. The table came from immunoSEQ multiplex PCR; TCRdb's copy has only in-frame clones and leaves some out. The top ten clones hold 1.5% to 2.5% of a sample with approximately 300,000 clones, almost 85% of them seen once. Sample: PBMCs. The receptors shown here come from a woman aged 40 to 50 in good health and CMV-seropositive. Each CDR3 is given with its conserved first and last residue. The size entry is marked missing in some rows and otherwise reads once, few, many or a size class.

clone_size v_call cdr3_aa
. TRBV28 CASQEAVDYGYTF
. TRBV7-9 CASSLDWASTDTQYF
once TRBV6-5 CASSYSIGTAAGELFF
. TRBV30 CAWSLTGNTIYF
. TRBV28 CASSPPRLAGRWGEQYF
. TRBV28 CASSLNPGANSGNTIYF
. TRBV29-1 CSATTSPYGYTF
. TRBV6-5 CASSRGTGYEQYF
. TRBV9 CASSVGQGEGNTIYF
. TRBV19 CASSIASLGSYEQYF
. TRBV29-1 CSVEASGSGEQFF
. TRBV7-9 CSSSISPLWEWTDTQYF
. TRBV2 CASRRQGGQPQHF
. TRBV28 CASSSTRTTDTQYF
. TRBV27 CASSLSQGSGNTIYF
once TRBV4-2 CASTPRLAGSGANGLTF